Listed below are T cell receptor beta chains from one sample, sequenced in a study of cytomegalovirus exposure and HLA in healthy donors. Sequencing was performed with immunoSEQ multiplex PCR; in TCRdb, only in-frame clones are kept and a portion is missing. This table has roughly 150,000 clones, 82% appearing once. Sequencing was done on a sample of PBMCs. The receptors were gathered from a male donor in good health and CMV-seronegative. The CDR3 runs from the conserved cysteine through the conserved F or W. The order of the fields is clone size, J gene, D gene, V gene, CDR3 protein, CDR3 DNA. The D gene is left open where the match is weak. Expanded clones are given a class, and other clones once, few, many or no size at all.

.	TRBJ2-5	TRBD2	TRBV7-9	CASSYTLAGSPSGTQYF	TGTGCCAGCAGCTACACCTTAGCGGGATCGCCCTCGGGGACCCAGTACTTC
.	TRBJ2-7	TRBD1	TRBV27	CASSLQGDYEQYF	TGTGCCAGCAGTTTACAGGGGGACTACGAGCAGTACTTC
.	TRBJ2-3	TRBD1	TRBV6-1	CASSDWTGADTQYF	TGTGCCAGCAGTGACTGGACAGGGGCAGATACGCAGTATTTT
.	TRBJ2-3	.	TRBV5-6	CASSQADTQYF	TGTGCCAGCAGCCAGGCAGATACGCAGTATTTT
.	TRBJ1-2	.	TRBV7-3	CASSLTPDSGYGYTF	TGTGCCAGCAGCTTAACCCCGGACAGCGGCTATGGCTACACCTTC
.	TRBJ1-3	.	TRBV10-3	CAISESEGTIYF	TGTGCCATCAGTGAGTCAGAGGGCACCATATATTTT
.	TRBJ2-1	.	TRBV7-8	CASSLAYRVRQFF	TGTGCCAGCAGCTTAGCTTACAGGGTAAGGCAGTTCTTC
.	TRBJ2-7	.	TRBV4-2	CASSQDISQGTFPEQYF	TGTGCCAGCAGCCAAGACATTTCACAGGGCACTTTCCCCGAGCAGTACTTC
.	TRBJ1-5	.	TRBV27	CAVPPYHQPQHF	TGTGCCGTCCCCCCTTATCATCAGCCCCAGCATTTT
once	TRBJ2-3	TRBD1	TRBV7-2	CASSLGRGLNTQYF	TGTGCCAGCAGCTTAGGCAGGGGGCTCAATACGCAGTATTTT
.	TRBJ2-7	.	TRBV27	CASSFAGPGYEQYF	TGTGCCAGCAGTTTTGCAGGCCCCGGTTACGAGCAGTACTTC
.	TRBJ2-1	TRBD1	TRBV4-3	CASSLGPGQGATGVGNEQFF	TGCGCCAGCAGCCTAGGGCCGGGACAGGGGGCAACGGGGGTAGGGAATGAGCAGTTCTTC
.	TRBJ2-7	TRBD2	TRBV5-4	CASSLDVGLAFYEQYF	TGTGCCAGCAGCTTGGACGTGGGACTAGCCTTCTACGAGCAGTACTTC
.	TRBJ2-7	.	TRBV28	CASSAQGEAYEQYF	TGTGCCAGCAGTGCCCAGGGCGAAGCCTACGAGCAGTACTTC
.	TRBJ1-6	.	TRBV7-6	CASSLDFGSPLHF	TGTGCCAGCAGCTTAGACTTCGGTTCACCCCTCCACTTT
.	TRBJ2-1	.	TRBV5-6	CASTPPSGLGVNEQFF	TGTGCCAGCACCCCACCTTCGGGACTGGGAGTCAATGAGCAGTTCTTC
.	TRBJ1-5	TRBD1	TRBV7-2	CASSTGATSNQPQHF	TGTGCCAGCAGCACAGGGGCGACTAGCAATCAGCCCCAGCATTTT
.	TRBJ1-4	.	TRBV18	CASSRDTQEKLFF	TGTGCCAGCTCACGGGACACCCAAGAAAAACTGTTTTTT
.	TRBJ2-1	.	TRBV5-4	CASSLPGDNEQFF	TGTGCCAGCAGCTTACCAGGGGACAATGAGCAGTTCTTC
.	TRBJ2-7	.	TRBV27	CASSWRGSYEQYF	TGTGCCAGCAGCTGGCGAGGGTCCTACGAGCAGTACTTC
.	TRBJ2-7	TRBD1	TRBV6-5	CASRPQGQRYEQYF	TGTGCCAGCAGACCACAGGGGCAGCGCTACGAGCAGTACTTC
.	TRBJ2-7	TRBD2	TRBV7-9	CASRTAGGDYEQYF	TGTGCCAGCAGGACCGCCGGGGGGGACTACGAGCAGTACTTC
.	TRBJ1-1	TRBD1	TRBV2	CASRDRGQGEAFF	TGTGCCAGCAGGGACAGGGGGCAGGGTGAAGCTTTCTTT
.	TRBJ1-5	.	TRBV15	CATSRVLGEQPQHF	TGTGCCACCAGCAGAGTCCTAGGGGAACAGCCCCAGCATTTT
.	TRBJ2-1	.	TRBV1	CTSSQEGGREPHNEQFF	TGCACCAGCAGCCAAGAGGGGGGGCGGGAGCCACACAATGAGCAGTTCTTC
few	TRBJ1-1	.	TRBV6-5	CASSPITVNTEAFF	TGTGCCAGCAGCCCAATTACAGTGAACACTGAAGCTTTCTTT
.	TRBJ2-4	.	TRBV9	CASSVLRENIQYF	TGTGCCAGCAGCGTACTGCGGGAAAACATTCAGTACTTC
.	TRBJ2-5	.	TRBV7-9	CASRSTRRGRAQETQYF	TGTGCCAGCAGATCCACTCGTAGGGGGAGGGCCCAAGAGACCCAGTACTTC
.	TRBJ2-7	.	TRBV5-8	CASSLGQGGYEQYF	TGTGCCAGCAGCTTGGGACAGGGAGGTTACGAGCAGTACTTC
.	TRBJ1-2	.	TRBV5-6	CASSFRGMDYGYTF	TGTGCCAGCAGCTTCCGGGGTATGGACTATGGCTACACCTTC
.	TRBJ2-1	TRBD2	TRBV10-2	CATFGGRTYNEQFF	TGCGCCACATTCGGGGGGAGGACCTACAATGAGCAGTTCTTC
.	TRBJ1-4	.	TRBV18	CASSTTSEEKLFF	TGTGCCAGCTCAACTACCTCGGAGGAAAAACTGTTTTTT
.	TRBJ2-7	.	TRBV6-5	CASRPPGSSYEQYF	TGTGCCAGCAGGCCCCCGGGTAGCTCCTACGAGCAGTACTTC
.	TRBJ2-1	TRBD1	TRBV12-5	CASGSIGTGGYNEQFF	TGTGCTAGTGGCAGCATTGGGACAGGGGGATACAATGAGCAGTTCTTC
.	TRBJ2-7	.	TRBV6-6	CASIRGTGPLEQYF	TGTGCCAGCATCAGGGGGACTGGCCCCTTGGAGCAGTACTTC
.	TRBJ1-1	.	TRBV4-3	CASSQDGRGNTEAFF	TGCGCCAGCAGCCAAGATGGCAGGGGGAACACTGAAGCTTTCTTT
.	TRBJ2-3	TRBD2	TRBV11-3	CASSLGGSADTQYF	TGTGCCAGCAGCTTAGGCGGGAGTGCCGATACGCAGTATTTT
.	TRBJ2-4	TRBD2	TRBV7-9	CASSSRWGGNIQYF	TGTGCCAGCAGCTCCCGGTGGGGGGGAAACATTCAGTACTTC
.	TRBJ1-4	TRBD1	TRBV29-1	CSANTLGQSNEKLFF	TGCAGCGCCAATACGCTGGGACAGAGTAATGAAAAACTGTTTTTT
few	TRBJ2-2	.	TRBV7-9	CASSGSGLEGELFF	TGTGCCAGCAGCGGATCAGGGTTAGAGGGGGAGCTGTTTTTT
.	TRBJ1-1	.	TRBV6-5	CASRPQNTEAFF	TGTGCCAGCAGGCCACAGAACACTGAAGCTTTCTTT
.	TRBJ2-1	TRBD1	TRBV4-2	CASSQEQGAYNEQFF	TGTGCCAGCAGCCAAGAACAGGGGGCCTACAATGAGCAGTTCTTC
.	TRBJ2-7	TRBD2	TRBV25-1	CAAGTSGLYVGQYF	TGTGCCGCGGGTACTAGCGGCCTCTACGTAGGGCAGTACTTC
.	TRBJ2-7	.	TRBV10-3	CAISASRDRVNYEQYF	TGTGCCATCAGTGCTTCACGAGACCGGGTCAACTACGAGCAGTACTTC
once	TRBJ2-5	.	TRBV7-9	CASSSIPETQYF	TGTGCCAGCAGCTCTATCCCAGAGACCCAGTACTTC
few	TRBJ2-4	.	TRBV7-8	CASSRDRLAKNIQYF	TGTGCCAGCAGCCGTGACAGGCTAGCCAAAAACATTCAGTACTTC
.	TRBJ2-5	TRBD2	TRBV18	CASSPGLAEETQYF	TGTGCCAGCTCACCGGGACTAGCGGAAGAGACCCAGTACTTC
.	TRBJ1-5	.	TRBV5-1	CASSLDPGGQPQHF	TGCGCCAGCAGCTTGGATCCGGGAGGTCAGCCCCAGCATTTT
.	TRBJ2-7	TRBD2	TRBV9	CASSVAAGESYEQYF	TGTGCCAGCAGCGTAGCGGCGGGAGAGTCGTACGAGCAGTACTTC
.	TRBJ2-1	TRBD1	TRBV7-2	CVSSITGDRYNEQFF	TGTGTCAGCAGCATCACAGGGGATCGCTACAATGAGCAGTTCTTC
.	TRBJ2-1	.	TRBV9	CASSVVGGSYNEQFF	TGTGCCAGCAGCGTAGTAGGCGGCTCCTACAATGAGCAGTTCTTC
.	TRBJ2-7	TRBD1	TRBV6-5	CASRIGQALPYEQYF	TGTGCCAGCAGAATCGGACAGGCTCTACCCTACGAGCAGTACTTC
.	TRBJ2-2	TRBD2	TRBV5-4	CASSFLAGGGGELFF	TGTGCCAGCAGCTTCCTAGCGGGAGGAGGTGGGGAGCTGTTTTTT
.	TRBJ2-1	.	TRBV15	CATSRRLGGDNEQFF	TGTGCCACCAGCAGAAGATTAGGAGGAGACAATGAGCAGTTCTTC
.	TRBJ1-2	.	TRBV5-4	CASTLDGAGYTF	TGTGCCAGCACCCTAGATGGGGCTGGCTACACCTTC
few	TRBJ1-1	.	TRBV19	CASSNRVQNTEAFF	TGTGCCAGTAGTAACCGGGTCCAGAACACTGAAGCTTTCTTT
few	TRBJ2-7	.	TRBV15	CATSRPGRVGEQYF	TGTGCCACCAGCAGGCCGGGCAGGGTCGGCGAGCAGTACTTC
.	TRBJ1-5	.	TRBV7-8	CASSAGGNQPQHF	TGTGCCAGCAGCGCAGGGGGCAATCAGCCCCAGCATTTT
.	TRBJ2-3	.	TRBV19	CASSIGGTGDTQYF	TGTGCCAGTAGTATCGGAGGAACAGGGGATACGCAGTATTTT
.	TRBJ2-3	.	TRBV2	CASTGVPDTQYF	TGTGCCAGCACGGGGGTACCAGATACGCAGTATTTT